The text below deals with one T cell receptor (beta chain). What it recognizes is unknown. The data are from a study of human T cells and chemical hapten exposure. For the study at large: Affected patients, primarily female, had alopecia areata, totalis or universalis. Points from the study as a whole: PT1 expanded TCR numbers rose with patch test score. DPC sensitization produced no change in TCRs with frequency above 1 in 1000.

TCRdb redid the calling of the RACE reads with MiXCR, one entry per CDR3 protein. In the table there are fewer than 500,000 distinct CDR3 sequences, more than 4.5% of which are singletons. This CDR3 has 16 residues. V shed 5 bases and J shed 2 bases, with 17 bases lying between them. Germline V gives CDR1 MNHEY, CDR2 SMNVEV (reference sequence). Time point: patch test 1, 2 weeks after DPC sensitization. Treatment: therapeutic diphenylcyclopropenone sensitization with weekly scalp DPC. Suited to DPC and affected by alopecia, the donors ranged from 18 to 70 years old. The specimen comprised whole blood, sampled in connection with sensitization to the hapten diphenylcyclopropenone (DPC). The clonotype was recovered from a woman aged 50 to 60 with alopecia areata. Some clones in this sample may be carry-over from other donors' samples. The rearrangement uses TRBV27 and TRBJ2-3, with D perhaps given as TRBD1 or TRBD2 (5 bases each). This CDR3 is CASSRLSGQFTDTQYF. The CDR3 region has the DNA TGTGCCAGCAGTCGCCTTTCGGGGCAGTTCACAGATACGCAGTATTTT.